The entry below gives a single T cell receptor (beta chain) sequence along with its context. No antigen is known for it. At the DNA level, this CDR3 is encoded by other sequences in the same sample as well. Since all of the isolated RNA was reverse transcribed, expressed TCRB transcripts were what got sequenced. Here immunoSEQ multiplex PCR was the method, and the copy in TCRdb shows in-frame clones only, minus some. This table has more than 300,000 clones, around 9.7% appearing once. This sample is part of a study of beta chain features in type 1 diabetes. Whole-study results and caveats: When cDNA is sequenced, cells with high TCR expression could be over-represented. Shorter TCRB CDR3s, moderately but significantly so, marked every one of the four CD4+ subsets in Type 1 diabetes patients.

Per the germline V gene, CDR1 is SGHTA and CDR2 is FQGNSA. The CDR3 contains 12 residues. Deletions cut 5 bases from V and 5 bases from J, with 8 bases between. V gene TRBV7-2 combines with J gene TRBJ2-3, with D uncertain. The sequence was collected from a young man with type 1 diabetes. The sequencing input was central memory CD4+ T cells from blood. The CDR3: CASSPSGDTQYF. DNA for the CDR3: TGTGCCAGCAGCCCCTCTGGAGATACGCAGTATTTT.